This T cell receptor (beta chain) was sequenced for a study of post-analysis software for immune sequencing data. Overall study results and limits: A handful of TRBV segments (TRBV5-6, TRBV5-1 and TRBV20-1 among them) occurred more frequently in patients than in controls.

This clonotype was found a few times. Its antigen is undetermined. Unique molecular identifiers tagged the TCR beta cDNA libraries. TCRdb analysed the PCR reads with MiXCR anew, one entry per CDR3 protein. In the table there are roughly 570,000 distinct CDR3 sequences, 34% of which are singletons. The CDR3 is 15 residues long. Trimming pared 4 bases from V and 0 bases from J, leaving 14 bases between. Germline V lookup: CDR1 SGHRS, CDR2 YFSETQ. Source material: blood. This clonotype was obtained from a girl younger than 18 with multiple sclerosis. V is TRBV5-1 and J is TRBJ2-7; the D is unclear. This CDR3 is CASSGGPGGSYEQYF. DNA for the CDR3: TGCGCCAGCAGCGGTGGGCCAGGCGGCTCCTACGAGCAGTACTTC.